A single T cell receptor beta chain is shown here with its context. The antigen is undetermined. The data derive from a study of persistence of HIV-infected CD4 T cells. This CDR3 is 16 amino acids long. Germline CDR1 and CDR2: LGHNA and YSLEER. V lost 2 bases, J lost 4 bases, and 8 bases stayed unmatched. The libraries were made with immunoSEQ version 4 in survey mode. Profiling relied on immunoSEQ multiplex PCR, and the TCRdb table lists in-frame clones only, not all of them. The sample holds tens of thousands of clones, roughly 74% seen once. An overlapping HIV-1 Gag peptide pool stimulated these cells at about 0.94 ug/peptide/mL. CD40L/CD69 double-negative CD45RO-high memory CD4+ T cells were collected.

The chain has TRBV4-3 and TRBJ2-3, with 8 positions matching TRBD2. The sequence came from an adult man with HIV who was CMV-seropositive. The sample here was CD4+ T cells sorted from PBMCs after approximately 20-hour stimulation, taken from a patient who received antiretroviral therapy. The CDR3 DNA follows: TGCGCCAGCAGCCAATACAGCGGGAGCGTCGCAGATACGCAGTATTTT. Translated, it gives CASSQYSGSVADTQYF.